The 2 T cell receptor beta chains presented below share a single source sample, sequenced in a study of shared clonotypes between healthy human individuals. Generated by immunoSEQ multiplex PCR, the TCRdb table keeps only in-frame clones and is missing some. The sample consists of 2,500,000 or so clones, under 95% of them appearing once. Sequenced: naive CD4+ T cells from PBMCs. Subset indicated: CD45RA+ positively selected. These receptors were taken from a man aged 18 to 35 in good health. Some clones in this sample may be carry-over from other donors' samples.

J is TRBJ1-2 and V is TRBV19; 12 bases line up with TRBD1. V was pared by 7 bases and J by 7 bases, with 10 bases of the junction left unmatched. Germline lookup yields CDR1 LNHDA and CDR2 SQIVND (reference sequence). This CDR3 has 15 amino acids. The DNA of the CDR3 is TGTGCCAGTAACTTCCCCGGGACAGGGGGCCCTGGCTACACCTTC. Translating gives CASNFPGTGGPGYTF. The full variable domain, in which reference TRBV19 and TRBJ1-2 provide the parts outside the CDR3, is DGGITQSPKYLFRKEGQNVTLSCEQNLNHDAMYWYRQDPGQGLRLIYYSQIVNDFQKGDIAEGYSVSREKKESFPLTVTSAQKNPTAFYLCASNFPGTGGPGYTFGSGTRLTVV.

This clone was found a few times. This chain uses TRBV14 with TRBJ1-1; no reliable D call. V lost 1 base to trimming and J lost 4 bases, with 10 bases between them. CDR3 length: 14 residues. CDR1 SGHDN and CDR2 FVKESK come from the germline V gene. The CDR3, as DNA: TGTGCCAGCAGCCAAGTTTCCTGGGGCACTGAAGCTTTCTTT. It is translated as CASSQVSWGTEAFF. Full variable domain (missing parts from reference TRBV14 and TRBJ1-1): EAGVTQFPSHSVIEKGQTVTLRCDPISGHDNLYWYRRVMGKEIKFLLHFVKESKQDESGMPNNRFLAERTGGTYSTLKVQPAELEDSGVYFCASSQVSWGTEAFFGQGTRLTVV.